One and the same sample provided the 4 T cell receptor beta chains below, sequenced in a study of shared clonotypes between healthy human individuals. The method was immunoSEQ multiplex PCR; TCRdb's version includes in-frame clones alone and lacks a portion of them. The sample has over a million clones; around 78% are singletons. Sequencing input: memory CD4+ T cells from PBMCs. Noted subset: CD45RA-negative fraction. Source of these receptors: a young man in good health. Some clones in this sample may be carry-over from other donors' samples.

This rearrangement joins TRBV21-1 to TRBJ2-7; TRBD1, the D gene given by the table, was not confirmed from the DNA. TRBV21-1 is flagged as a pseudogene. The CDR3 loop spans 18 amino acids. CDR3 bases: TGTGCCAGCAGCTCCCCCGGGACAGGGACGACTTCGACCCACGAGCAGTACTTC. Residues: CASSSPGTGTTSTHEQYF.

The chain joins TRBV6-1 to TRBJ2-1; D might be TRBD2 (6 bases). Trimming removed 0 bases at V and 5 bases at J, with 11 bases between. This CDR3 is 15 amino acids long. CDR1 is MNHNS and CDR2 is SASEGT in the germline V gene. CDR3 sequence reads: CASSEAGRGDNEQFF. As DNA, the CDR3 is TGTGCCAGCAGTGAAGCGGGGCGGGGCGACAATGAGCAGTTCTTC.

The chain joins TRBV29-1 to TRBJ2-3; D possibly corresponds to TRBD1 (5 bases). Looked up from germline, CDR1 is SQVTM and CDR2 is ANQGSEA. The CDR3 loop spans 14 amino acids. Deletions cut 1 base from V and 5 bases from J, with 13 bases between. CDR3 residues: CSVEVGAVQDTQYF. CDR3 sequence (DNA): TGCAGCGTTGAAGTTGGGGCAGTTCAAGATACGCAGTATTTT.

V gene TRBV2 combines with J gene TRBJ2-3, with 7 bases identical to TRBD2. V lost 5 bases, J lost 5 bases, and 7 bases stayed unmatched. Germline V gene sequence: CDR1 SNHLY, CDR2 FYNNEI. The CDR3 runs to 14 residues. CDR3 coding DNA: TGTGCCAGCAGTCCGGGGGTAGCGGGAGATACGCAGTATTTT. This translates into CASSPGVAGDTQYF.